This T cell receptor beta chain was captured in a study of T cell responses to AZD1222 COVID-19 vaccine. Study summary: Both about-4-week and about-12-week second-dose recipients were combined.

Germline-derived CDR1 and CDR2 are MDHEN and SYDVKM. CDR3 size: 14 residues. The V end lost 3 bases, the J end lost 3 bases, and 11 bases lay between the germline ends. Repertoires were generated with immunoSEQ multiplex PCR, while TCRdb's copy carries only in-frame clones and drops some. The repertoire consists of about 99,000 clones, with roughly nine tenths occurring once and the leading ten covering about 41%. Study-level results: Sampling that yielded the repertoires occurred only after the peak T cell response. Nearly half of spike-specific TCRs reportedly go after variant regions that carry no mutations.

To note about this clone: The target antigen is unknown.

The source of this sequence is an adult in good health. The specimen comprised peripheral blood, sampled on day 0 of AZD1222 vaccination. The chain has TRBV28 and TRBJ1-2; TRBD1 might be the D (6 bases). CDR3 amino acids: CASSLFYRDYGYTF. CDR3 DNA: TGTGCCAGCAGTTTGTTCTACAGGGACTATGGCTACACCTTC.